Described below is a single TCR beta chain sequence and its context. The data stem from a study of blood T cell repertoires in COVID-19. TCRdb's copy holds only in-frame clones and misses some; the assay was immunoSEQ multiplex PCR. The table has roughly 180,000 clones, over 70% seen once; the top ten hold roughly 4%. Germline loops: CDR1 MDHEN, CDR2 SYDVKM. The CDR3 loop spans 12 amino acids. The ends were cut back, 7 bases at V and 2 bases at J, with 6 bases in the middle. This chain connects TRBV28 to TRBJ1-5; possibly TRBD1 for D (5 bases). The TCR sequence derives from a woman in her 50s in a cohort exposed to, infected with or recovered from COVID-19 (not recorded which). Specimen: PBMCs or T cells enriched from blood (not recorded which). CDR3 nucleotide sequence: TGTGCCAGCATAGGGGGCAATCAGCCCCAGCATTTT. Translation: CASIGGNQPQHF.